In this sample, the clone carrying this T cell receptor beta chain turned up a few times. The data are from a study of T cell changes during pregnancy in multiple sclerosis. The trim removed 5 bases at V and 5 bases at J, leaving 8 bases unmatched. CDR3 length: 15 residues. Germline V gives CDR1 SGHNT, CDR2 YYREEE (reference sequence). Profiling relied on immunoSEQ multiplex PCR, and the TCRdb table lists in-frame clones only, not all of them. The data show tens of thousands of clones, approximately 90% seen once. This receptor was obtained from a female donor in good health, enrolled as a control in a pregnancy study. V gene TRBV5-4 combines with J gene TRBJ2-2; 8 bases are shared with TRBD1. The source was peripheral blood, collected in the second trimester of pregnancy. DNA for the CDR3: TGTGCCAGCAGTCGTCAGGGGGCGCGGACCGGGGAGCTGTTTTTT. Its translation: CASSRQGARTGELFF.